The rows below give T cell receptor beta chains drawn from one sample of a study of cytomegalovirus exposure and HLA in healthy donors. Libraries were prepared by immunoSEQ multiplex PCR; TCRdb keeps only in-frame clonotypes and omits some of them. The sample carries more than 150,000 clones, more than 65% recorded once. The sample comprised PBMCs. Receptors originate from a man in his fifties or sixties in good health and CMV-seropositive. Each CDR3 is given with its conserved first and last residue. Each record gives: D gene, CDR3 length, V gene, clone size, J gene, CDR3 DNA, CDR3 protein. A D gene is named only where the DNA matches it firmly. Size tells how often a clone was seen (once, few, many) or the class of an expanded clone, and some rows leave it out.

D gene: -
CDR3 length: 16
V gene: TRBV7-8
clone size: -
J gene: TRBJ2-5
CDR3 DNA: TGTGCCAGCAGCTCCGGACTCATTGGACCCCAAGAGACCCAGTACTTC
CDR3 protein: CASSSGLIGPQETQYF

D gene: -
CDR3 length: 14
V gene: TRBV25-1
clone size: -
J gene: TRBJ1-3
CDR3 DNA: TGTGCCAGCAAACGAGCGAACTCTGGAAACACCATATATTTT
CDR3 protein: CASKRANSGNTIYF

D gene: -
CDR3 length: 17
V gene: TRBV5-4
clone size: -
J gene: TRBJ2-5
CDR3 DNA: TGTGCCAGCAGCTTGGTAGTTCCACAGGGTCCCCAAGAGACCCAGTACTTC
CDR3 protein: CASSLVVPQGPQETQYF

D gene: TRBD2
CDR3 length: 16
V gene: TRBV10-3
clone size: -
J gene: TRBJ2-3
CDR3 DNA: TGTGCCATCAGTGAGCCTAGCGGGAGCGGTACAGATACGCAGTATTTT
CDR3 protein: CAISEPSGSGTDTQYF

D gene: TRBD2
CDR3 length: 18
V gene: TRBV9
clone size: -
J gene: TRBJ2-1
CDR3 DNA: TGTGCCAGCAGCGTAAGCGGGGGGGGTGCTTCCTCCTACAATGAGCAGTTCTTC
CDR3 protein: CASSVSGGGASSYNEQFF

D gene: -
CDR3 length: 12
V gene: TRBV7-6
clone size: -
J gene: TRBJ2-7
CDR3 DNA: TGTGCCAGCAGCCTCTACGGGAGCGAGCAGTACTTC
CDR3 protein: CASSLYGSEQYF

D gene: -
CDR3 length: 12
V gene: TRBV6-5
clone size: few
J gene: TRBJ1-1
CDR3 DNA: TGTGCCAGCAGTGGGGGGGGTCTCACAGCTTTCTTT
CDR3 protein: CASSGGGLTAFF

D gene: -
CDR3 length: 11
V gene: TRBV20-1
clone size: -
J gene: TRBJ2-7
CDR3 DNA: TGCAGTGCCCCCAGCTCCTACGAGCAGTACTTC
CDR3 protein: CSAPSSYEQYF

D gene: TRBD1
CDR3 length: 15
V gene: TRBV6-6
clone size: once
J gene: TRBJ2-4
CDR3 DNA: TGTGCCAGCAGTTACTCGACAGGGGGGGGGAACATTCAGTACTTC
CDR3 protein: CASSYSTGGGNIQYF

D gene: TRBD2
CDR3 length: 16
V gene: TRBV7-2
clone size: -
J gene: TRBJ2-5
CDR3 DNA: TGTGCCAGCAGCTCCAGACGACTAGCATCAGGCGAGACCCAGTACTTC
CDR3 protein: CASSSRRLASGETQYF

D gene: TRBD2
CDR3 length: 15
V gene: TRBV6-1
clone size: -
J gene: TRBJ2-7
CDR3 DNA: TGTGCCAGCAGTGAGGGGCTAGCGGCCTCCTACGAGCAGTACTTC
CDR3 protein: CASSEGLAASYEQYF

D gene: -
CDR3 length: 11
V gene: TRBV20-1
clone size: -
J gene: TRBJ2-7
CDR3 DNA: TGCAGTGCTAGATCGGTTTTCGAGCAGTACTTC
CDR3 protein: CSARSVFEQYF

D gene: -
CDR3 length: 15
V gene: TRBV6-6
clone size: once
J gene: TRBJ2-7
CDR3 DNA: TGTGCCAGCACCACAAGCCGACTAGGGAACTACGAGCAGTACTTC
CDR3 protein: CASTTSRLGNYEQYF

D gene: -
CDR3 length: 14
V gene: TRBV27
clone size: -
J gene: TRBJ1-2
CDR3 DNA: TGTGCCAGCAGGTCGCCCGGACTCCAGCCCGACTACACCTTC
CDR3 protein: CASRSPGLQPDYTF

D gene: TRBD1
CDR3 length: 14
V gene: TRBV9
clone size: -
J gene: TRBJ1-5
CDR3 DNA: TGTGCCAGCAGCAAGGACAGGAGCAATCAGCCCCAGCATTTT
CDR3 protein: CASSKDRSNQPQHF

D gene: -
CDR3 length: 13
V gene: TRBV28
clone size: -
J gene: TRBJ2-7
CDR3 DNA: TGTGCCAGCAGTTTACGACAAATCTACGAGCAGTACTTC
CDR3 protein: CASSLRQIYEQYF

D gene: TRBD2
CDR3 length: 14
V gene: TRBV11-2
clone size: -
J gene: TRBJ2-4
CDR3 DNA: TGTGCCAGCAGCCTCAGACTAGCTGGAAACATTCAGTACTTC
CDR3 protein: CASSLRLAGNIQYF

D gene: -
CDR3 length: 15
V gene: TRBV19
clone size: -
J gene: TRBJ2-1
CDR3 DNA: TGTGCCACCCGGGGAGGAGCCCGCTCCTACAATGAGCAGTTCTTC
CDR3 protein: CATRGGARSYNEQFF